The T cell receptor (beta chain) described here comes from a study of control samples from healthy donors and cancer patients. Libraries were prepared by immunoSEQ multiplex PCR; TCRdb keeps only in-frame clonotypes and omits some of them. The top ten hold around 20% of the sample, which has 65,000 to 100,000 clones, more than 70% seen once. V shed 2 bases and J shed 6 bases, with 10 bases lying between them. The CDR3 has 13 amino acids. Germline V lookup: CDR1 SGHTA, CDR2 FQGNSA. The genes are TRBV7-2 and TRBJ1-2, with a weak D call TRBD1 (5 bases). The TCR originated in a man aged 45-65 years in good health. Sequencing was carried out using blood. CDR3 sequence reads: CASSLYTGDGYTF. CDR3 bases: TGTGCCAGCAGCTTATATACAGGAGATGGCTACACCTTC.